Following are 15 T cell receptor beta chains from one sample sequenced in a study of shared clonotypes between healthy human individuals. TCRdb's copy holds only in-frame clones and misses some; the assay was immunoSEQ multiplex PCR. The sample consists of roughly 1,100,000 clones, about 70% of them appearing once. The sequenced sample was memory CD4+ T cells sorted from blood. The subset: CD45RA-negative fraction. The receptors stem from a man younger than 35 in good health.

This clone was seen only a few times. Other DNA sequences in this specimen translate into the identical CDR3. This chain joins TRBV18 and TRBJ1-2, with D unresolved. This CDR3 is 13 amino acids long. Germline V gene lookup returns CDR1 KGHSH and CDR2 LQKENI. V lost 3 bases and J lost 0, with 5 bases in between. CDR3 bases: TGTGCCAGCTCACCCGATACTAACTATGGCTACACCTTC. It translates to CASSPDTNYGYTF. Based on the CDR3 plus reference TRBV18 and TRBJ1-2, the full variable domain is NAGVMQNPRHLVRRRGQEARLRCSPMKGHSHVYWYRQLPEEGLKFMVYLQKENIIDESGMPKERFSAEFPKEGPSILRIQQVVRGDSAAYFCASSPDTNYGYTFGSGTRLTVV.

The rearrangement links TRBV10-2 to TRBJ1-1; D unclear. Trimming removed 6 bases from V and 5 bases from J, with 10 bases in between. This CDR3 is 12 amino acids long. Looked up from germline, CDR1 is WSHSY and CDR2 is SAAADI. The CDR3 loop reads CASRGGKTEAFF. CDR3 sequence (DNA): TGCGCCAGCAGGGGCGGGAAGACTGAAGCTTTCTTT.

The chain carries TRBV9 and TRBJ1-3, with D uncertain. In germline, CDR1 is SGDLS, CDR2 YYNGEE. This CDR3 has 16 residues. The V gene lost 0 bases and the J gene lost 0 bases, with 10 bases spanning the gap. CDR3 residues: CASSVGVQSSGNTIYF. The CDR3 region has the DNA TGTGCCAGCAGCGTAGGGGTACAGAGCTCTGGAAACACCATATATTTT.

As to this clone: With only one base between it and a far larger clone, this is likely a read error. CDR3 sequence: CASSGTLANYGHTF. CDR3 sequence (DNA): TGTGCCAGCAGTGGAACTCTAGCTAACTATGGCCACACCTTC. The chain uses TRBV6-1 and TRBJ1-2; D unclear. In germline, CDR1 is MNHNS, CDR2 SASEGT. CDR3 size: 14 residues.

The chain uses TRBV7-8 and TRBJ2-1, with 7 bases that match TRBD1. Germline CDR1 reads SGHVS; CDR2 reads FQNEAQ. After removal of 3 bases from V and 10 bases from J, the junction contained 12 bases not matched to a gene. The length of the CDR3 is 15 residues. CDR3 residues: CASSLRTGAVVEQFF. The CDR3 coding sequence is TGTGCCAGCAGCTTGAGAACAGGGGCTGTGGTAGAGCAGTTCTTC.

The genes are TRBV5-4 and TRBJ2-2; D not certain. V was trimmed by 4 bases and J by 3 bases, leaving 10 bases between them. CDR1 and CDR2 (germline): SGHNT, YYREEE (reference sequence). The CDR3 contains 14 residues. CDR3 sequence reads: CASSRSQDTGELFF. In nucleotides, the CDR3 is TGTGCCAGCAGCCGGAGTCAGGACACCGGGGAGCTGTTTTTT.

CDR3 sequence (DNA): TGTGCCAGTAACCTGGCAGTTGGGCAAGGGAACACTGAAGCTTTCTTT. This translates into CASNLAVGQGNTEAFF. The chain couples TRBV19 to TRBJ1-1, with D unclear. Germline CDR1 is LNHDA and CDR2 is SQIVND (reference sequence). This CDR3 contains 16 residues. V dropped 7 bases and J dropped 1 base, with 19 bases sitting between them. Supplemented by reference TRBV19 and TRBJ1-1, the full variable domain reads DGGITQSPKYLFRKEGQNVTLSCEQNLNHDAMYWYRQDPGQGLRLIYYSQIVNDFQKGDIAEGYSVSREKKESFPLTVTSAQKNPTAFYLCASNLAVGQGNTEAFFGQGTRLTVV.

This clone was counted at least ten times. The rearrangement uses TRBV6-6 and TRBJ1-1; D not resolved. V gave up 5 bases and J gave up 2 bases, with 9 bases separating them. This CDR3 comprises 13 residues. Germline lookup yields CDR1 MNHNY and CDR2 SVGAGI (reference sequence). CDR3 in amino acids: CASSQQYNTEAFF. CDR3 DNA sequence: TGTGCCAGCAGTCAACAGTACAACACTGAAGCTTTCTTT.

This clone was detected once. The genes are TRBV9 and TRBJ2-5; 8 nucleotides line up with TRBD2. The CDR3 extends over 16 amino acids. Germline V gene lookup returns CDR1 SGDLS and CDR2 YYNGEE. J gave up 5 bases and V 0 bases, and 9 bases lay outside the gene matches. This CDR3 reads CASSVGNGRAQETQYF. DNA for the CDR3: TGTGCCAGCAGCGTAGGGAACGGGAGGGCCCAGGAGACCCAGTACTTC.

The CDR3 loop is CASSLVSGSSATNEKLFF. As DNA, the CDR3 is TGTGCCAGCAGCTTGGTGAGCGGGTCCTCGGCAACTAATGAAAAACTGTTTTTT. V and J are TRBV5-4 and TRBJ1-4; D is uncertain. Germline V gene lookup returns CDR1 SGHNT and CDR2 YYREEE (reference sequence). CDR3 length: 18 residues. V was shortened by 0 bases and J by 0 bases, with 15 bases between the two germline ends.

In its sample, this clone was seen many times. The chain recombines TRBV19 with TRBJ2-4, with 11 bases lining up with TRBD1. There are 16 residues in the CDR3. Per the germline V gene, CDR1 is LNHDA and CDR2 is SQIVND (reference sequence). Trimming took 4 bases from V and 3 from J; bases not matched to a gene: 5. The CDR3 here is CASSTGQGAGKNIQYF. The CDR3 nucleotides read TGTGCCAGTAGTACAGGACAGGGGGCGGGCAAAAACATTCAGTACTTC.

The chain carries TRBV5-1 and TRBJ2-1, with 7 bases that match TRBD2. V gave up 7 bases and J gave up 8 bases; unmatched junction bases: 9. Looked up from germline, CDR1 is SGHRS and CDR2 is YFSETQ. CDR3 length: 13 amino acids. The CDR3 region is CASCRAGDYEQFF. The DNA for the CDR3 is TGCGCCAGCTGTCGTGCGGGGGACTATGAGCAGTTCTTC.

The V call is TRBV5-1, the J call TRBJ2-3; D ambiguous. The CDR3 has 14 residues. V shed 4 bases and J shed 0 bases, with 9 bases lying between them. The germline V gene has CDR1 SGHRS and CDR2 YFSETQ. The DNA of the CDR3 is TGCGCCAGCAGCAGGATTTCAAGCACAGATACGCAGTATTTT. This encodes CASSRISSTDTQYF.

CDR3 coding DNA: TGTGCCAGCAGCCAGGGGGGTAGGAAAGAGACCCAGTACTTC. Translated: CASSQGGRKETQYF. The chain employs TRBV7-2 and TRBJ2-5; possibly TRBD1 for D (7 bases). Trimming pared 5 bases from V and 3 bases from J, leaving 13 bases between. Germline CDR1 reads SGHTA; CDR2 reads FQGNSA. The CDR3 contains 14 residues.

This chain uses TRBV7-2 with TRBJ2-3; 11 nucleotides agree with TRBD2. In germline, CDR1 is SGHTA, CDR2 FQGNSA. The junction had 14 bases not matched to a gene; V was cut back by 6 bases and J by 9 bases. This CDR3 has 16 amino acids. Here the CDR3 reads CASSPRTSGPLLTQYF. CDR3 nucleotides: TGTGCCAGCAGTCCTAGGACTAGCGGGCCTCTCCTAACGCAGTATTTT. Drawing the rest from reference TRBV7-2 and TRBJ2-3, the complete variable domain is GAGVSQSPSNKVTEKGKDVELRCDPISGHTALYWYRQSLGQGLEFLIYFQGNSAPDKSGLPSDRFSAERTGGSVSTLTIQRTQQEDSAVYLCASSPRTSGPLLTQYFGPGTRLTVL.